This T cell receptor beta chain was sequenced during a study of cytomegalovirus exposure and HLA in healthy donors (dated by TCRdb to about 2017). In the study overall: According to an earlier analysis of 587 of the donors, some 180 million T cells yielded 120 million or so unique TCR beta sequences and approximately 280 Gb of sequence data. All discovery cohort repertoires had been generated using a single sequencing platform. An early release that covered about 600 HLA-typed donors contained approximately 300 gigabases of sequencing data and around 85 million unique TCR sequences. A later genetic analysis used genome-wide SNP genotypes for about three fifths of the roughly 700 donors, treating that subset as a discovery cohort. Using immunosequencing, the study profiled T cell repertoires from about 610 subjects and related those repertoires to cytomegalovirus serostatus. In the later analysis, no new phenotypic data were used to find candidate immune exposures; instead, reliance was placed on TCR beta sequences and their occurrence across donors. The study aimed to test whether cataloging public T cell receptors could reveal signatures of past pathogen exposure. Of the roughly 400 genotyped donors, roughly 85% fell in the genetic ancestry cluster associated with self-reported Caucasian donors. Typing coverage differed by locus: A, B, C, DRB1 and DQB1 were typed in roughly 620-630 donors, DQA1 in about 500, DPA1 in 606, and DPB1 in just under 490. Across some 400 genotyped donors of the cohort, an average of about 250,000 unique TCR beta nucleotide sequences per donor were sequenced, and about a sixth of those sequences were non-productive. In an earlier analysis of a few hundred of the donors, high-throughput TCR beta sequencing was used to judge whether each TCR beta V gene segment behaved as functional or pseudogenic. To predict cytomegalovirus infection status, the study combined high-throughput TCR immunosequencing, statistical association of individual TCRs with disease status, and machine learning. Alongside the repertoire data, information on donor age, sex, ethnicity and CMV serostatus was compiled. A later analysis re-analyzed previously published TCR beta repertoires from 666 donors and added high-resolution HLA genotyping to study TCR occurrence patterns. Five DR-DQ haplotypes were treated as single units for association and clustering because of strong linkage in the cohort. Both class I and class II loci were covered by HLA typing, at four-digit resolution. Besides the first cohort of about 730 subjects, a separate validation cohort made up of over 100 different subjects was used. Here is what the overall study found, with its caveats: In a later analysis, TCR association rates were found to vary across HLA loci, with the most associated TCRs seen for DRB1 alleles and the fewest for HLA-C alleles. A later analysis found that most CMV-associated TCR beta chains appeared HLA-restricted, with HLA associations seemingly driven largely by CMV exposure. Some IMGT-functional V segments, including TRBV6-2 and TRBV6-3, could not be told apart with the 87-base-pair reads, so those segments were excluded. Because counts were too low, roughly 18 rarely observed V segments, including chromosome 9 orphons, were left out of the earlier analysis of several hundred of the donors. Specific HLA alleles were associated with 16,951 TCR beta sequences at a false discovery rate of 0.05 in a later analysis. A cluster of highly shared sequence variants was judged likely to represent a technical artifact of the sequencing pipeline. In both the original and validation cohorts, the classifier was reported to diagnose cytomegalovirus status with high specificity and sensitivity. The only immune exposure information available for the cohort was CMV serostatus. This cohort had only TCR beta chains sequenced, and the lack of alpha or paired-chain data limited which features could be detected. Correlated functional status among segregating V segments might reflect linkage disequilibrium, but an unknown experimental factor could not be ruled out. In vitro tests confirmed that a few of the cytomegalovirus-associated TCR beta chains recognize cytomegalovirus antigens. Sequencing depth was assumed to be roughly uniform across donors in the presence/absence analyses, though that assumption may not hold. An earlier analysis of 587 of the donors showed that most TCR beta V segments appeared in productive rearrangements either about 87% or about 30% of the time, which broadly matched IMGT annotations. According to a later analysis, parvovirus B19, influenza, CMV and Epstein-Barr virus appeared linked to several top co-occurrence clusters. In a later analysis, HLA-associated TCR beta chains showed more clonal expansion and lower generation probabilities than non-associated chains that were equally common. HLA typing was unavailable for some donors at each locus, so association tests used only the typed subset. A later genetic analysis associated a missense DCLRE1C variant with V-gene and J-gene trimming of TCR beta chains, and an independent cohort replicated the association. A further reported finding was that TCR beta sequences accurately predicted the HLA-A and HLA-B alleles for most subjects in the first cohort. When HLA alleles, especially DR and DQ, strongly co-occurred, TCR associations were difficult to assign to individual alleles. Across donors, most TCR sequences were observed very rarely, whereas some public TCRs were present in many individuals. According to a later genetic analysis, donors in an Asian-associated ancestry cluster had fewer N-insertions in productive TCRs than the approximately 710-donor mean. It was suggested by the authors that the approach could potentially be generalized to other disease states and immunological phenotypes. The study listed 150 to 200 TCR beta chains as associated with cytomegalovirus.

The germline V gene supplies CDR1 SGHVS and CDR2 FNYEAQ. Taken from cysteine to phenylalanine, the CDR3 has 15 residues. CDR3 DNA is the only sequence kept; it has 45 bases, read in frame from the first base. Trimming leaves V shorter by 5 bases and J shorter by 0 bases, with the junction holding 5 bases beyond the gene matches. The library was prepared using the immunoSEQ multiplex PCR assay. For the multiplex PCR, a mixture combining 60 forward primers for TCR Vbeta segments and 13 reverse primers for TCR Jbeta segments was used. The CDR3 region of rearranged TCR beta genes was amplified from genomic DNA with a multiplex PCR assay. Amplified TCR beta libraries were sequenced as 87-base-pair reads on the Illumina HiSeq System. Per the authors' processing: A later analysis counted about 76 million unique TCR beta chains across the 550 to 750 repertoires, and some 11 million of these chains were shared by at least two donors. A nearest-neighbor algorithm error-corrected the raw reads and collapsed the reads into unique sequences, merging closely related sequences to remove PCR and sequencing errors. To assign V, D and J gene segments, CDR3 sequences were aligned to IMGT reference sequences. For a sequence to be retained, at least a six-nucleotide match to both a V gene segment and a J gene segment was required. A rearrangement counted as productive if the CDR3 had no stop codons and remained in frame with V and J, and every other rearrangement counted as non-productive. CDR3 was defined by IMGT convention, running from the second conserved V-encoded cysteine to the conserved J-encoded phenylalanine. In an earlier analysis of roughly 580 of the donors, sequences lacking an unambiguous match to a single V gene segment were excluded. An earlier analysis of 500 to 600 of the donors classified V segments as functional when productive rearrangements were above 56.7% and as segregating when the standard deviation between donors was above 5%. A statistical classification framework was built to diagnose cytomegalovirus status from the catalog of TCR beta chain sequences. V and J gene assignment, in a later analysis, came from comparing TCR nucleotide sequences with IMGT/GENE-DB human TR gene sequences. The TCRdist pipeline was used in a later analysis to assign CDR3 sequences and most-parsimonious VDJ recombination scenarios. In a later analysis, every TCR beta chain was defined by the combination of its CDR3 amino acid sequence and its V-gene family, and reads without a unique V-gene family were dropped. To address suspected cross-contamination and a sequencing artifact, a later analysis removed 592 highly shared, low-generation-probability nucleotide sequences. For each public chain, a later analysis derived a clonal expansion index from normalized ranks of inferred template counts within each repertoire. A later analysis computed generation probabilities with a VDJ recombination model fitted to out-of-frame rearrangements, and checked the results against IGoR. Hypergeometric tests were used in a later analysis to score TCR-TCR, TCR-HLA and TCR-CMV co-occurrence, with a repertoire-size bias correction applied to the TCR pairs. A later analysis estimated false discovery rates by permuting HLA or CMV assignments 20 times. In a later analysis, co-occurring TCRs were grouped using DBSCAN, with TCRdist sequence similarity added in when clustering inside HLA-allele-positive subsets. Co-occurrence clustering excluded repertoires with fewer than 30,000 or more than 120,000 public chains, plus five with anomalous nucleotide sharing. TCRdb holds this immuneACCESS table with in-frame rearrangements only. Some clones are missing; in checked studies, unresolved V genes explain under half, and the rest has no known cause. V and J calls plus clone size are reproduced from that table; the DNA served to infer D and trimming. The table for this sample lists some 180,000 clones. The ten largest clones add up to about 6.5% of the sample.

Turning to this clone: What this receptor recognizes is not known.

The cohort was made up of under 800 healthy bone marrow donors. All cohort members were sampled while nominally healthy, although unrecorded immune exposures were likely present. The donor was CMV seronegative and was included in the group of over 300 seronegative cohort members. Each donor provided a peripheral blood sample, and peripheral blood mononuclear cells were used for TCR beta sequencing. The Qiagen DNeasy Blood Extraction Kit was used to extract genomic DNA from the blood cell samples. The V gene is TRBV7-6 and the J gene is TRBJ2-7; the central 9 bases match TRBD1. Source material: PBMCs. The sequence derives from a man aged 25 to 45 in good health and CMV-seronegative. The CDR3: CASSPGQGVSYEQYF. The bases are TGTGCCAGCAGCCCGGGACAGGGAGTCTCCTACGAGCAGTACTTC.